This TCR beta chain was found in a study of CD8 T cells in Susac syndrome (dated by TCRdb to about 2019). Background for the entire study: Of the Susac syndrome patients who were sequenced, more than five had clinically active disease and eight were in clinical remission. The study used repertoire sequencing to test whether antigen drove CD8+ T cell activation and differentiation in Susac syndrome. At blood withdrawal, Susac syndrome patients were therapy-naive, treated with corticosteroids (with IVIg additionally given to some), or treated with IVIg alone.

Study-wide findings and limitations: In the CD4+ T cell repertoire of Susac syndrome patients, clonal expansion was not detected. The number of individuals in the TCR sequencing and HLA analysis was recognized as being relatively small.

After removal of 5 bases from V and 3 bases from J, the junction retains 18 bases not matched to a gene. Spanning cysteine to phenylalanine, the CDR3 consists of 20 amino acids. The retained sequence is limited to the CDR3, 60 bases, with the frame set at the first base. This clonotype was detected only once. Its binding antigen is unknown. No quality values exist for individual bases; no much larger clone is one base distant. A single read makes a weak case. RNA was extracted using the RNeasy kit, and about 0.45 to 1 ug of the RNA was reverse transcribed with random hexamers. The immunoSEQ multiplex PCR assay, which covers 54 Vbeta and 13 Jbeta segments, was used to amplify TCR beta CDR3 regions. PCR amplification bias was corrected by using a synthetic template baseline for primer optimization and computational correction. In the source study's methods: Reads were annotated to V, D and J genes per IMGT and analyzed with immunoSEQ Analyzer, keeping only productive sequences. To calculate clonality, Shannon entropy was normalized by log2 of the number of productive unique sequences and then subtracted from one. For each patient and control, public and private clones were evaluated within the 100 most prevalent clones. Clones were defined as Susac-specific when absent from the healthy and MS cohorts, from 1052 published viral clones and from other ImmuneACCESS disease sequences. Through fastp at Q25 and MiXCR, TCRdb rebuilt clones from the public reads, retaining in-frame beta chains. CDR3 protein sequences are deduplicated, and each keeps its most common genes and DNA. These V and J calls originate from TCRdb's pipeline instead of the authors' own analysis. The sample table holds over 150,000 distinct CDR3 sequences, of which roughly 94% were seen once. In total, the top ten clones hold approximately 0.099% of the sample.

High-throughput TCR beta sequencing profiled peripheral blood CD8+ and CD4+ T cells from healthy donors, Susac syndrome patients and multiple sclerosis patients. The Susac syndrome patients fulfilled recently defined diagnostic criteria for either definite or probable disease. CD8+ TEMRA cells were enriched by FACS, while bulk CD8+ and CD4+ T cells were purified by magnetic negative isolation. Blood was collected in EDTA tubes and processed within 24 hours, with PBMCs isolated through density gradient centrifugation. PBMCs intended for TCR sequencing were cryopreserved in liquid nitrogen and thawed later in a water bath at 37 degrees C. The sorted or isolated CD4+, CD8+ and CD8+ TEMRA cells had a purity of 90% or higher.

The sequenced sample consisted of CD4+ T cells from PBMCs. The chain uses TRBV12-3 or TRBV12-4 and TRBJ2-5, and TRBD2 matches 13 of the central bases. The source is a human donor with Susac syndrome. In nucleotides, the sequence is TGTGCCAGCAGTACGAGACTAGCGGGAGGTACCACCAAAGGAGAAGAGACCCAGTACTTC. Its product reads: CASSTRLAGGTTKGEETQYF.